Shown below are 31 T cell receptor beta chains from a single sample sequenced in a study of blood T cell repertoires in COVID-19. Produced via immunoSEQ multiplex PCR; TCRdb's table is partial and in-frame only. The sample shows some 190,000 clones, 88% of them seen only once. Sequencing used peripheral blood. The receptors originated from a young man with active or convalescent COVID-19.

The J gene is TRBJ2-1, the V gene TRBV9; the match to TRBD2 covers 9 bases. Germline CDR1 is SGDLS and CDR2 is YYNGEE. The junction had 13 bases not matched to a gene; V was cut back by 6 bases and J by 6 bases. This CDR3 contains 16 residues. CDR3 DNA: TGTGCCAGCACCCCCCTGTCGCGGGAGGGTAGCAATGAGCAGTTCTTC. It yields the protein CASTPLSREGSNEQFF.

The chain joins TRBV2 to TRBJ2-7; 9 bases are a match to TRBD1. Per the germline V gene, CDR1 is SNHLY and CDR2 is FYNNEI. This CDR3 contains 15 residues. Trimming removed 8 bases from V and 3 bases from J; junction bases left unmatched: 11. CDR3 bases: TGTGCCAGCTCACGACAAAGGACAGGGGACTACGAGCAGTACTTC. Protein sequence: CASSRQRTGDYEQYF.

This clone has more than one count but fewer than ten. The V call is TRBV14, the J call TRBJ2-2, with D perhaps matching TRBD2 (6 bases). The V gene lost 0 bases and the J gene lost 7 bases, with 21 bases spanning the gap. The CDR3 is 18 residues long. Germline CDR1 SGHDN, CDR2 FVKESK. The CDR3 here is CASSQDPRVAEGIGELFF. As DNA, the CDR3 is TGTGCCAGCAGCCAAGATCCGCGGGTAGCGGAGGGAATCGGGGAGCTGTTTTTT.

V gene TRBV11-2 combines with J gene TRBJ2-5; 9 bases map to TRBD2. The CDR3 sequence is 16 residues long. The germline CDR1 and CDR2 sequences are SGHAT and FQNNGV. V shed 3 bases, J shed 5 bases, and the junction held 10 bases outside the gene matches. As DNA, the CDR3 is TGTGCCAGCAGCTTTGGGGTAGCGGGGGCGGAGGAGACCCAGTACTTC. Protein sequence: CASSFGVAGAEETQYF.

This CDR3 reads CASSLVATTEAFF. DNA of the CDR3: TGCGCCAGCAGCTTGGTGGCAACCACTGAAGCTTTCTTT. The J gene is TRBJ1-1, the V gene TRBV5-1, with unresolved D. From germline, CDR1 is SGHRS and CDR2 YFSETQ. The CDR3 is 13 residues long. V lost 0 bases to trimming and J lost 4 bases, with 7 bases between them.

This chain joins TRBV5-4 and TRBJ1-2, with TRBD1 matching over 10 bases. V dropped 10 bases and J dropped 8; count of bases not matched to a gene: 5. The germline CDR1 and CDR2 sequences are SGHNT and YYREEE (reference sequence). This CDR3 is 11 amino acids long. CDR3 DNA: TGTGCCGAGGGACAGGGGATGGGCTACACCTTC. Translation gives CAEGQGMGYTF.

The chain couples TRBV4-1 to TRBJ2-7, with 7 bases matching TRBD1. The CDR3 is made up of 18 amino acids. Per germline, CDR1 MGHRA and CDR2 YSYEKL. V dropped 0 bases and J dropped 1; count of bases not matched to a gene: 12. The CDR3 DNA reads TGCGCCAGCAGCCAAGATAGACGGCGACAGGGAACATCCTACGAGCAGTACTTC. It is translated as CASSQDRRRQGTSYEQYF.

This clone has more than one count but fewer than ten. The V gene is TRBV12-3 or TRBV12-4, the J gene TRBJ1-2, with 7 bases lining up with TRBD1. This CDR3 is built from 13 residues. Trimming cost V 1 base and J 8 bases; bases outside gene matches: 4. CDR3 sequence (DNA): TGTGCCAGCAGTTTAGGACAGGGATTCGGCTACACCTTC. It translates to CASSLGQGFGYTF.

The chain couples TRBV5-1 to TRBJ2-2; the match to TRBD2 covers 8 bases. This CDR3 has 16 amino acids. Looked up from germline, CDR1 is SGHRS and CDR2 is YFSETQ. Trimming at V came to 0 bases and at J to 1 base, leaving 2 bases not matched to a gene. This CDR3 reads CASSLDLAGNTGELFF. The DNA for the CDR3 is TGCGCCAGCAGCTTGGATCTAGCGGGGAACACCGGGGAGCTGTTTTTT.

This chain joins TRBV28 and TRBJ2-1; D perhaps matches TRBD1 (6 bases). V gave up 1 base and J gave up 9 bases, with 22 bases separating them. The CDR3 runs to 17 residues. CDR1 is MDHEN and CDR2 is SYDVKM in the germline V gene. The CDR3 loop is CASSLLGIGMGHGEQFF. DNA for the CDR3: TGTGCCAGCAGTTTATTGGGGATAGGAATGGGACATGGTGAGCAGTTCTTC. Drawing the rest from reference TRBV28 and TRBJ2-1, the complete variable domain is DVKVTQSSRYLVKRTGEKVFLECVQDMDHENMFWYRQDPGLGLRLIYFSYDVKMKEKGDIPEGYSVSREKKERFSLILESASTNQTSMYLCASSLLGIGMGHGEQFFGPGTRLTVL.

This clone was observed once. This chain links TRBV7-2 with TRBJ1-2; 7 bases match TRBD1. The length of the CDR3 is 15 residues. From germline, CDR1 is SGHTA and CDR2 FQGNSA. With V trimmed by 2 bases and J by 4 bases, 7 bases remained unmatched. The CDR3 region is CASSLFDRAIYGYTF. The CDR3 DNA reads as TGTGCCAGCAGCTTATTTGACAGGGCCATCTATGGCTACACCTTC.

The chain carries TRBV29-1 and TRBJ1-1; D is undetermined. V shed 3 bases and J shed 5 bases, with 7 bases lying between them. Germline V gives CDR1 SQVTM, CDR2 ANQGSEA. The CDR3 is made up of 11 amino acids. The DNA of the CDR3 is TGCAGCGTTGATGATCGGACTGAAGCTTTCTTT. It codes for CSVDDRTEAFF.

This clone came up once. The chain links TRBV10-2 to TRBJ2-3, with 7 bases aligning to TRBD1. The V and J ends lost 6 bases and 8 bases, in that order; junction bases with no gene match: 8. Germline loops: CDR1 WSHSY, CDR2 SAAADI. The CDR3 covers 13 residues. The CDR3 protein is CASRGRGSVTQYF. CDR3 nucleotide sequence: TGCGCCAGCAGGGGCAGGGGGTCAGTTACGCAGTATTTT.

The DNA of the CDR3 is TGTGCCAGCAGTCCCCCAGGGTACTATGGCTACACCTTC. The encoded protein is CASSPPGYYGYTF. The rearrangement joins TRBV27 to TRBJ1-2, with D tentatively TRBD1 (5 bases). The V gene's germline CDR1 is MNHEY and CDR2 SMNVEV (reference sequence). V was clipped by 5 bases and J by 3 bases, with 10 bases between them. CDR3 length: 13 residues.

This clone has more than one count but fewer than ten. V gene TRBV5-8 combines with J gene TRBJ2-5; 9 bases match TRBD2. Germline loops: CDR1 SGHTS, CDR2 YDEGEE. The CDR3 spans 14 residues. The junction had 7 bases not matched to a gene; V was cut back by 6 bases and J by 4 bases. The CDR3 nucleotides read TGTGCCAGCAACAGAGCGGGGGGTTCAGAGACCCAGTACTTC. Protein product: CASNRAGGSETQYF.

The chain employs TRBV18 and TRBJ2-1; 9 bases align to TRBD1. Germline V lookup: CDR1 KGHSH, CDR2 LQKENI. The CDR3 contains 15 residues. Trimming at V came to 2 bases and at J to 5 bases, leaving 4 bases not matched to a gene. CDR3 sequence reads: CASSPSGTGHNEQFF. CDR3 in DNA: TGTGCCAGCTCACCATCGGGGACAGGGCACAATGAGCAGTTCTTC.

J is TRBJ1-4 and V is TRBV28; the D is unclear. The CDR3 sequence is 14 residues long. Trimming removed 4 bases at V and 6 bases at J, with 12 bases between. From germline, CDR1 is MDHEN and CDR2 SYDVKM. The CDR3 sequence is CASSSSFGDEKLFF. The CDR3 DNA follows: TGTGCCAGCAGTTCTAGTTTTGGAGATGAAAAACTGTTTTTT.

The chain has TRBV7-9 and TRBJ1-1, with D unclear. Germline V gives CDR1 SEHNR, CDR2 FQNEAQ (reference sequence). V lost 1 base and J lost 2, with 11 bases in between. The CDR3 contains 15 residues. CDR3 protein: CASSLGGRANTEAFF. Written as DNA, the CDR3 is TGTGCCAGCAGCTTAGGAGGAAGAGCCAACACTGAAGCTTTCTTT.

The V and J genes are TRBV27 and TRBJ2-7, with 7 bases matching TRBD2. Per the germline V gene, CDR1 is MNHEY and CDR2 is SMNVEV (reference sequence). V lost 4 bases, J lost 6 bases, and 18 bases stayed unmatched. There are 17 residues in the CDR3. This chain's CDR3 is CASSSFLSGIMRAEQYF. The CDR3 nucleotides read TGTGCCAGCAGTTCTTTTTTAAGCGGGATTATGAGGGCCGAGCAGTACTTC.

The chain links TRBV19 to TRBJ1-1; 11 bases align to TRBD1. CDR3 length: 15 residues. The germline gives CDR1 LNHDA, CDR2 SQIVND (reference sequence). The junction had 6 bases not matched to a gene; V was cut back by 5 bases and J by 4 bases. CDR3 DNA: TGTGCCAGTAGTGTTGGGACAGGGGGTCGCACTGAAGCTTTCTTT. Translation: CASSVGTGGRTEAFF. Full variable domain (rest looked up from reference TRBV19 and TRBJ1-1): DGGITQSPKYLFRKEGQNVTLSCEQNLNHDAMYWYRQDPGQGLRLIYYSQIVNDFQKGDIAEGYSVSREKKESFPLTVTSAQKNPTAFYLCASSVGTGGRTEAFFGQGTRLTVV.

J is TRBJ2-2 and V is TRBV11-1, with TRBD2 matching over 9 bases. V shed 7 bases and J 4 bases; nucleotides not matched to a gene: 10. CDR1 and CDR2 from the germline V gene are SGHAT and FQDESV (reference sequence). This CDR3 contains 16 residues. Here the CDR3 reads CASIQSLAGPTGELFF. The CDR3 nucleotides are TGTGCCAGCATCCAGTCACTAGCGGGTCCCACCGGGGAGCTGTTTTTT.

This rearrangement joins TRBV6-5 to TRBJ1-6; 8 bases agree with TRBD1. This CDR3 has 16 amino acids. V lost 2 bases and J lost 8; bases outside the gene matches: 8. Germline V gives CDR1 MNHEY, CDR2 SVGAGI. The CDR3 region is CASSYRQGFYDSPLHF. Written as DNA, the CDR3 is TGTGCCAGCAGTTACCGACAGGGGTTTTATGATTCACCCCTCCACTTT.

The chain couples TRBV4-2 to TRBJ2-7; 8 bases are shared with TRBD2. Germline V CDR1 and CDR2: LGHNA, YNFKEQ. The J segment lost 3 bases and the V segment lost 0 bases, leaving 13 bases of the junction unmatched. CDR3 size: 18 residues. The CDR3 loop reads CASSQDRDGREIIYEQYF. CDR3 DNA: TGTGCCAGCAGCCAAGATCGGGACGGGAGGGAAATTATCTACGAGCAGTACTTC.

The rearrangement links TRBV3-1 (or the pseudogene TRBV3-2) to TRBJ2-1; the D is unclear. The V end lost 0 bases, the J end lost 4 bases, and 13 bases lay between the germline ends. The germline CDR1 and CDR2 sequences are LGHDT and YNNKEL (reference sequence). The length of the CDR3 is 16 residues. The CDR3 coding sequence is TGTGCCAGCAGCCAAGAAGCCTACCTTGATTACAATGAGCAGTTCTTC. Residues: CASSQEAYLDYNEQFF.

The chain has TRBV9 and TRBJ1-3, with unresolved D. V was clipped by 3 bases and J by 4 bases, with 5 bases between them. The V gene's germline CDR1 is SGDLS and CDR2 YYNGEE. CDR3 length: 12 residues. CDR3 bases: TGTGCCAGCAGCGCCCAAGGAAACACCATATATTTT. This gives the protein CASSAQGNTIYF. The full variable domain, with the rest looked up from reference TRBV9 and TRBJ1-3, is DSGVTQTPKHLITATGQRVTLRCSPRSGDLSVYWYQQSLDQGLQFLIQYYNGEERAKGNILERFSAQQFPDLHSELNLSSLELGDSALYFCASSAQGNTIYFGEGSWLTVV.

This sequence joins TRBV5-1 and TRBJ2-6; 9 nucleotides align to TRBD2. CDR1 and CDR2 (germline): SGHRS, YFSETQ. CDR3 length: 16 residues. The ends lost 5 bases at V and 0 bases at J; junction bases unmatched: 3. The CDR3 DNA reads as TGCGCCAGCAGACTAGCGGGTAACTCTGGGGCCAACGTCCTGACTTTC. This translates into CASRLAGNSGANVLTF.

The chain employs TRBV19 and TRBJ1-5, with D tentatively TRBD1 (5 bases). This CDR3 contains 14 residues. Germline assignment: CDR1 LNHDA and CDR2 SQIVND (reference sequence). V was clipped by 7 bases and J by 0 bases, with 10 bases between them. The CDR3 DNA is TGTGCCAGTACAAGGGGTAATAGCAATCAGCCCCAGCATTTT. It is translated as CASTRGNSNQPQHF.

The chain couples TRBV9 to TRBJ2-7; D possibly corresponds to TRBD2 (6 bases). In germline, CDR1 is SGDLS, CDR2 YYNGEE. Between the trimmed V and J ends, which lost 4 bases and 1 base, there was a span of 18 bases. This CDR3 region has 16 residues. The CDR3 region is CASSPRYASASYEQYF. In nucleotides, the CDR3 is TGTGCCAGCAGCCCCAGGTACGCTAGCGCGTCCTACGAGCAGTACTTC.

The gene calls are TRBV5-4 and TRBJ1-3, with 10 bases fitting TRBD1. The germline V gene has CDR1 SGHNT and CDR2 YYREEE (reference sequence). Trimming cost V 4 bases and J 3 bases; bases outside gene matches: 4. This CDR3 is 15 amino acids long. Here the CDR3 DNA reads TGTGCCAGCAGCCCGGGGACAGGGGTTGGAAACACCATATATTTT. Translation gives CASSPGTGVGNTIYF.

The chain joins TRBV29-1 to TRBJ1-1, with 7 nucleotides matching TRBD1. V gave up 3 bases and J gave up 4 bases; unmatched junction bases: 11. The CDR3 consists of 15 residues. CDR1 and CDR2 from the germline V gene are SQVTM and ANQGSEA. CDR3 nucleotide sequence: TGCAGCGTTGATTCCTCGACAGGGAAAGGCACTGAAGCTTTCTTT. Amino acid sequence: CSVDSSTGKGTEAFF.

The V and J genes are TRBV3-1 (or the pseudogene TRBV3-2) and TRBJ1-6; no reliable D call. The CDR3 extends over 14 amino acids. V was shortened by 1 base and J by 6 bases, with 7 bases between the two germline ends. Germline CDR1 and CDR2: LGHDT and YNNKEL (reference sequence). The CDR3 DNA follows: TGTGCCAGCAGCCAAGCTTCGGTTAATTCACCCCTCCACTTT. Amino acid sequence: CASSQASVNSPLHF.